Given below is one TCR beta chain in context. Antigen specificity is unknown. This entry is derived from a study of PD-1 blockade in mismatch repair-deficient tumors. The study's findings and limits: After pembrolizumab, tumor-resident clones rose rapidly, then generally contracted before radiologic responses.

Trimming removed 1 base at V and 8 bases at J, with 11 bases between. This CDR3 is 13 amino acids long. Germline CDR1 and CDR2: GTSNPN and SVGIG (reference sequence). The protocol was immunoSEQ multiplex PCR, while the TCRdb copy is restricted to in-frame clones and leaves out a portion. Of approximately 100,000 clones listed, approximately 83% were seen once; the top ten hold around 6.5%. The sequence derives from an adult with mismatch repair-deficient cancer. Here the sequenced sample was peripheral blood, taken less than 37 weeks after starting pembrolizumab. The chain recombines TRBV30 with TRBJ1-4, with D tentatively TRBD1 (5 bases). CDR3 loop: CAWSEGRDEKLFF. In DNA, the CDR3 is TGTGCCTGGAGTGAAGGGAGGGACGAAAAACTGTTTTTT.